By sample share, the clone carrying this T cell receptor (beta chain) is large. Antigen: not known. Live CD3+CD8+TCRalphabeta+ cells were sorted into four subsets by PD-1 and/or TIGIT. These data belong to a study of circulating CD8 cells and anti-PD-1 response in melanoma. Across the study: About 55% of the 13 melanoma patients received first-line anti-PD-1 therapy.

V lost 8 bases to trimming and J lost 5 bases, with 13 bases between them. Germline CDR1 SQVTM, CDR2 ANQGSEA. The CDR3 consists of 12 residues. Overall study findings and caveats: TIGIT repertoires were least diverse, DNEG repertoires most diverse. Previously treated and treatment-naive patients were pooled together. At M1, fewer than 8% of TRB clonotypes appeared in multiple subsets.

TCR libraries were prepared from about 15 ng of total RNA with the QIAseq Immune Repertoire TCR panel. In TCRdb, the reads were re-called with MiXCR into one record per CDR3 protein. This sample yields about 540 distinct CDR3 sequences, of which approximately 4% are seen a single time; over 15% belongs to the top ten. The chain couples TRBV29-1 to TRBJ2-1; D ambiguous. This receptor was obtained from a human donor with melanoma. The sample was CD8+ T cells from PBMCs, taken at baseline or after one month of anti-PD-1 therapy (not recorded which). The CDR3 here is CSSRIWNNEQFF. CDR3 coding DNA: TGCAGCTCCCGGATTTGGAACAATGAGCAGTTCTTC.